One and the same sample provided the 5 T cell receptor beta chains below, sequenced in a study of blood T cells in healthy people across ages. Alongside a J-beta primer mix, a sample-barcoded 5' primer served in a second PCR lasting about 6 to 12 cycles. One entry per CDR3 protein, called by TCRdb with MiXCR from the 5' RACE reads. There are 600,000 to 1,000,000 distinct CDR3 sequences in the sample; 25% occur only once, and under 4.5% lies in the top ten. The sample was also linked to a second study, of T cells of mothers and their children.

The sequenced sample consisted of blood. These receptor sequences come from a boy aged 5 to 17 in good health.

This clonotype has a single count. V gene TRBV3-1 combines with J gene TRBJ2-1; 7 bases are shared with TRBD2. CDR1 is LGHDT, CDR2 YNNKEL, per germline (reference sequence). The trim removed 4 bases at V and 4 bases at J, leaving 4 bases unmatched. This CDR3 region has 14 residues. CDR3 sequence reads: CASSLKRDYNEQFF. CDR3 sequence (DNA): TGTGCCAGCAGCCTAAAGCGGGATTACAATGAGCAGTTCTTC.

The chain links TRBV4-2 to TRBJ2-3, with a tentative D call TRBD2 (6 bases). Germline V gene sequence: CDR1 LGHNA, CDR2 YNFKEQ. The V gene lost 0 bases and the J gene lost 3 bases, with 13 bases spanning the gap. The CDR3 contains 16 residues. In DNA form, the CDR3 reads TGTGCCAGCAGCCAAGATTATCCGGGAGAAACAGATACGCAGTATTTT. This gives the protein CASSQDYPGETDTQYF.

This clonotype was seen more than once but under ten times. The V call is TRBV28, the J call TRBJ2-1, with D possibly being TRBD2 (5 bases). CDR1 is MDHEN and CDR2 is SYDVKM in the germline V gene. V lost 5 bases to trimming and J lost 0 bases, with 17 bases between them. The CDR3 totals 17 residues. Here the CDR3 DNA reads TGTGCCAGCAGTACACCAGGACTCGCCAGCTCCTACAATGAGCAGTTCTTC. Translating it yields CASSTPGLASSYNEQFF.

The chain employs TRBV5-1 and TRBJ2-1; possibly TRBD2 for D (5 bases). Germline lookup yields CDR1 SGHRS and CDR2 YFSETQ. This CDR3 is 15 amino acids long. V lost 0 bases to trimming and J lost 5 bases, with 12 bases between them. The CDR3 protein is CASSLVVASHNEQFF. The CDR3 coding sequence is TGCGCCAGCAGCTTGGTGGTGGCTAGCCACAATGAGCAGTTCTTC.

The J gene is TRBJ2-5, the V gene TRBV7-9; D is uncertain. V was trimmed by 10 bases and J by 7 bases, leaving 16 bases between them. The germline CDR1 and CDR2 sequences are SEHNR and FQNEAQ (reference sequence). The CDR3 covers 12 residues. In DNA form, the CDR3 reads TGTGCCACCGCCGGCAGTTCGGGGACCCAGTACTTC. Amino acids: CATAGSSGTQYF.